This T cell receptor beta chain came from a study of blood T cell repertoires in COVID-19. Study summary: Whether acute or convalescent, the COVID-19 samples came from the United States, Italy and Spain. PBMCs, B-cell-depleted T cells, or T cells provided the cDNA or gDNA that made up the material.

Losses at the gene ends were 7 bases for V and 5 bases for J; bases not matched to a gene: 3. Germline loops: CDR1 MDHEN, CDR2 SYDVKM. The CDR3 spans 13 residues. This clone occurred a few times. Methods used by the authors: Researchers report that nucleated cell counts were estimated from reference gene primer amplification. TCRdb's copy holds only in-frame clones and misses some; the assay was immunoSEQ multiplex PCR. V and J calls and clone size are those listed in that table; D and trimming were worked out from the DNA. The sample holds over 100,000 clones; 87% are singletons and the top ten take under 2.5%.

The V call is TRBV28, the J call TRBJ1-5; 9 nucleotides line up with TRBD1. Source material: peripheral blood. This receptor was identified in a man aged 45-60 years with active COVID-19. CDR3 in amino acids: CASTGQGHQPQHF. DNA of the CDR3: TGTGCCAGCACGGGACAGGGCCATCAGCCCCAGCATTTT.